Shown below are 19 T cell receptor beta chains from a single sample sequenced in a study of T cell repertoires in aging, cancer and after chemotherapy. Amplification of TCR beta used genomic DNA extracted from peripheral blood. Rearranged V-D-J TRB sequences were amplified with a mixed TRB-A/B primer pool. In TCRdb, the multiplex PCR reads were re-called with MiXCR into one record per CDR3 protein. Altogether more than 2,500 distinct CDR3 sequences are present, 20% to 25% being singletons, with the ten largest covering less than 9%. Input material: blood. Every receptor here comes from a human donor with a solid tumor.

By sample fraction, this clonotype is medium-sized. The CDR3 DNA reads as TGTGCCAGTAGTATGACAGGGATGCCCTACGAGCAGTACTTC. Its translation: CASSMTGMPYEQYF. The chain recombines TRBV19 with TRBJ2-7, with TRBD1 identical over 7 bases. Germline CDR1 reads LNHDA; CDR2 reads SQIVND (reference sequence). Germline trimming cut 3 bases from V and 2 bases from J; bases unmatched to any gene: 4. The CDR3 contains 14 residues.

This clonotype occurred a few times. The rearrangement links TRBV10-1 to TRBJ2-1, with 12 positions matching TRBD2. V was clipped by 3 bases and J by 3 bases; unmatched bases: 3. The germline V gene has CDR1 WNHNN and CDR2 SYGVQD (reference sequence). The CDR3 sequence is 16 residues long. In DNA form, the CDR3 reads TGCGCCAGCAGTGAAGCTAGCGGGGGGGTCTACAATGAGCAGTTCTTC. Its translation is CASSEASGGVYNEQFF.

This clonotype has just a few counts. CDR3 coding DNA: TGTGCCAGCAGCGCCCGGGACAGTTACTACGAGCAGTACTTC. It yields the protein CASSARDSYYEQYF. The V and J genes are TRBV13 and TRBJ2-7, with 7 bases identical to TRBD1. Germline CDR1 reads PRHDT; CDR2 reads FYEKMQ (reference sequence). The CDR3 is made up of 14 amino acids. The junction had 7 bases not matched to a gene; V was cut back by 5 bases and J by 3 bases.

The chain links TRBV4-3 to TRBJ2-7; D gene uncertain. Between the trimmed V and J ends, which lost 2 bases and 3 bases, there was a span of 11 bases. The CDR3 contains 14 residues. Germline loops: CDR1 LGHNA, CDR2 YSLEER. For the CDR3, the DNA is TGCGCCAGCAGCCAATACCGAGGCGGCTACGAGCAGTACTTC. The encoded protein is CASSQYRGGYEQYF.

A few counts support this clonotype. This chain's CDR3 is CASSYDGVGNTEAFF. For the CDR3, the DNA is TGTGCCAGCAGTTACGATGGGGTCGGGAACACTGAAGCTTTCTTT. The chain recombines TRBV6-6 with TRBJ1-1; D uncertain. This CDR3 is built from 15 residues. Germline CDR1 and CDR2: MNHNY and SVGAGI (reference sequence). V was trimmed by 2 bases and J by 1 base, leaving 11 bases between them.

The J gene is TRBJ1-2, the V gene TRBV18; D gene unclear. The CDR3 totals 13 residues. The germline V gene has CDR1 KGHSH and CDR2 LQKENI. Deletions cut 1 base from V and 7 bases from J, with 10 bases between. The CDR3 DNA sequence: TGTGCCAGCTCACCACTGGAAGGGAGTGGCTACACCTTC. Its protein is CASSPLEGSGYTF.

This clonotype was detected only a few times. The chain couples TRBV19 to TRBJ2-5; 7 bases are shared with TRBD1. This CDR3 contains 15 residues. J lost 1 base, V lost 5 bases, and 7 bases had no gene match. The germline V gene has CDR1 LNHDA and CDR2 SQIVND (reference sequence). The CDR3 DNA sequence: TGTGCCAGTAGTCACCATGGACAGGTCCAAGAGACCCAGTACTTC. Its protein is CASSHHGQVQETQYF. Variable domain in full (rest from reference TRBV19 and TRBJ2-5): DGGITQSPKYLFRKEGQNVTLSCEQNLNHDAMYWYRQDPGQGLRLIYYSQIVNDFQKGDIAEGYSVSREKKESFPLTVTSAQKNPTAFYLCASSHHGQVQETQYFGPGTRLLVL.

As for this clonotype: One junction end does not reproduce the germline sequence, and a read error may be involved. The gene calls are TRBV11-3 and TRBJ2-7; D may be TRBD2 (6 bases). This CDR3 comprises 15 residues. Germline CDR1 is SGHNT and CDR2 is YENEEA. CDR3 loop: CASSLSGLISYEQYF. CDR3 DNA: TGCGCCAGCAGCTTGTCGGGACTGATCTCCTACGAGCAGTACTTC.

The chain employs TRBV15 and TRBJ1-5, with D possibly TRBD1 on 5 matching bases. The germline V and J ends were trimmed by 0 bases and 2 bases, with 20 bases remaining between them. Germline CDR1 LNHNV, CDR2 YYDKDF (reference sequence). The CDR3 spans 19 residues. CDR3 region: CATSRDLGPGDGGNQPQHF. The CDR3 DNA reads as TGTGCCACCAGCAGAGATTTGGGGCCCGGCGATGGGGGCAATCAGCCCCAGCATTTT. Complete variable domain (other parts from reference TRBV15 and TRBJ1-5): DAMVIQNPRYQVTQFGKPVTLSCSQTLNHNVMYWYQQKSSQAPKLLFHYYDKDFNNEADTPDNFQSRRPNTSFCFLDIRSPGLGDTAMYLCATSRDLGPGDGGNQPQHFGDGTRLSIL.

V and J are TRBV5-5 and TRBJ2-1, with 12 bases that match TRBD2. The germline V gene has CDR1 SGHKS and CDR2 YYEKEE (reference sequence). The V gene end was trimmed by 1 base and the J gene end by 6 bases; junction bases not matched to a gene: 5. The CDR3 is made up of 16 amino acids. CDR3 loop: CASSLTGLAGINEQFF. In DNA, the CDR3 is TGTGCCAGCAGCTTGACAGGACTAGCGGGAATCAATGAGCAGTTCTTC.

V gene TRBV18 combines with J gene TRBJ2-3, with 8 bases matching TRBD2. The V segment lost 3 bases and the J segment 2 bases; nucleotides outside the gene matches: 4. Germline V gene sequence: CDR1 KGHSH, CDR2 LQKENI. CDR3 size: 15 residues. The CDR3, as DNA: TGTGCCAGCTCACCCCTTAGCGGGGCCACAGATACGCAGTATTTT. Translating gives CASSPLSGATDTQYF.

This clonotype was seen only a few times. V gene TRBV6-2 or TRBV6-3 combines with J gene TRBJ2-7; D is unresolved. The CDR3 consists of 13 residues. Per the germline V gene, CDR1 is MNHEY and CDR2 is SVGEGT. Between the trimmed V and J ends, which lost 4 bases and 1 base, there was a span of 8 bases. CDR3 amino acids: CASSWSWSYEQYF. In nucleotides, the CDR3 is TGTGCCAGCAGTTGGTCCTGGTCCTACGAGCAGTACTTC.

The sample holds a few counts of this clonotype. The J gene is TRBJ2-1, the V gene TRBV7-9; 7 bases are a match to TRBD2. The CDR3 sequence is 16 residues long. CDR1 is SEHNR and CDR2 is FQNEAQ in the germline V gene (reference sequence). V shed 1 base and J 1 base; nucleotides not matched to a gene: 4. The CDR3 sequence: CASSLGGRVSYNEQFF. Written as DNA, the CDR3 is TGTGCCAGCAGCTTAGGGGGGAGGGTTTCCTACAATGAGCAGTTCTTC.

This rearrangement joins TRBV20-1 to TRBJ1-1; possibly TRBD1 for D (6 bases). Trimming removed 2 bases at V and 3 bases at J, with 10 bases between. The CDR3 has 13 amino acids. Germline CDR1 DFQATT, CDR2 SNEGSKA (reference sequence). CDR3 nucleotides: TGCAGTGCTAGACCCGACAGGTACACTGAAGCTTTCTTT. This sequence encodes CSARPDRYTEAFF.

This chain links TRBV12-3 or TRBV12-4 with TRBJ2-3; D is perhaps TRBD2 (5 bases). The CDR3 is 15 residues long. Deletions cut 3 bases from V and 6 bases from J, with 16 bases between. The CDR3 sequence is CASSFEGMGKDTQYF. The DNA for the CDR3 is TGTGCCAGCAGTTTCGAGGGAATGGGCAAGGATACGCAGTATTTT.

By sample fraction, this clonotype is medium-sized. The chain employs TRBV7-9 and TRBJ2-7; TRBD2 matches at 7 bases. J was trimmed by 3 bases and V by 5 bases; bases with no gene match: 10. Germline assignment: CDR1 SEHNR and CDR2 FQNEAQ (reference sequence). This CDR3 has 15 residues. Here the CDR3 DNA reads TGTGCCAGCAGCCAAACTAGCGTAAGGGGCTACGAGCAGTACTTC. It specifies CASSQTSVRGYEQYF.

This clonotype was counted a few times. CDR3 region: CASSKAGLREQFF. CDR3 in DNA: TGTGCCAGTAGTAAGGCAGGGCTACGGGAGCAGTTCTTC. The V gene is TRBV19, the J gene TRBJ2-1; the D gene is possibly TRBD1 (5 bases). This CDR3 region has 13 residues. Germline V gives CDR1 LNHDA, CDR2 SQIVND (reference sequence). The germline V and J ends were trimmed by 4 bases and 10 bases, with 14 bases remaining between them.

CDR3 in DNA: TGTGCCAGCAGTCCCACGGGGGGGGCGCATAGGAACGAGCAGTACTTC. This gives the protein CASSPTGGAHRNEQYF. This sequence joins TRBV6-1 and TRBJ2-7, with 8 positions matching TRBD2. V gave up 5 bases and J gave up 5 bases; unmatched junction bases: 14. Germline V gene data show CDR1 as MNHNS and CDR2 as SASEGT. CDR3 length equals 16 residues.

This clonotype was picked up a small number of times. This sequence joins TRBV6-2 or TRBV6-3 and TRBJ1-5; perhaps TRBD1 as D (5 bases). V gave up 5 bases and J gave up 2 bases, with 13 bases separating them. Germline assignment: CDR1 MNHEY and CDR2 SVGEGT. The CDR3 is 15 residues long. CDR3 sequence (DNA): TGTGCCAGCAGTCCGGCTGCGGGGGGCAATCAGCCCCAGCATTTT. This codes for CASSPAAGGNQPQHF.